These 21 T cell receptor beta chains came from one sample sequenced in a study of blood T cell repertoires in COVID-19. Profiled with immunoSEQ multiplex PCR; TCRdb holds only in-frame clones, not every one. The data show 150,000 or so clones, 65% to 85% seen once. Sequencing used PBMCs or T cells enriched from blood (not recorded which). The receptor set was obtained from a man in his 70s who had been exposed to COVID-19.

The J gene is TRBJ1-2, the V gene TRBV28; D possibly corresponds to TRBD1 (5 bases). This CDR3 contains 15 residues. CDR1 is MDHEN and CDR2 is SYDVKM in the germline V gene. The V end lost 3 bases, the J end lost 4 bases, and 15 bases lay between the germline ends. The CDR3 here is CASSFFQGTPYGYTF. For the CDR3, the DNA is TGTGCCAGCAGTTTTTTTCAGGGAACCCCCTATGGCTACACCTTC.

The chain couples TRBV18 to TRBJ2-7; 8 nucleotides align to TRBD1. The germline gives CDR1 KGHSH, CDR2 LQKENI. V lost 7 bases to trimming and J lost 3 bases; unmatched junction nucleotides: 5. This CDR3 contains 13 residues. CDR3 in DNA: TGTGCCAGCTATCGACAGGGGATCTACGAGCAGTACTTC. Translated, it gives CASYRQGIYEQYF.

The chain links TRBV24-1 to TRBJ2-1, with a weak D call TRBD1 (5 bases). Trimming took off 3 bases at V and 0 bases at J, with 8 bases between the two ends. Germline CDR1 reads KGHDR; CDR2 reads SFDVKD. CDR3 length: 15 amino acids. The CDR3 is CATSDGADSYNEQFF. Here the CDR3 DNA reads TGTGCCACCAGTGATGGGGCGGACTCCTACAATGAGCAGTTCTTC.

The chain is built from TRBV19 and TRBJ1-1, with D perhaps TRBD1 (5 bases). This CDR3 is 15 amino acids long. Germline V gene data show CDR1 as LNHDA and CDR2 as SQIVND (reference sequence). V was clipped by 1 base and J by 4 bases, with 13 bases between them. The CDR3 sequence: CASSIVKSGRTEAFF. The DNA of the CDR3 is TGTGCCAGTAGTATAGTTAAATCAGGGCGCACTGAAGCTTTCTTT.

This clone was counted a single time. The rearrangement links TRBV6-4 to TRBJ1-1; D perhaps matches TRBD1 (6 bases). The CDR3 consists of 13 residues. Trimming stripped 5 bases from V and 8 bases from J, with 15 bases between. Germline V gene lookup returns CDR1 MRHNA and CDR2 SNTAGT. The CDR3 coding sequence is TGTGCCAGCAGTAATACTGGACAGACGGAAGCTTTCTTT. Translated, it gives CASSNTGQTEAFF.

The chain employs TRBV3-1 (or the pseudogene TRBV3-2) and TRBJ1-5; D is uncertain. Trimming removed 3 bases from V and 0 bases from J, with 6 bases in between. The CDR3 loop spans 14 amino acids. Germline V gives CDR1 LGHDT, CDR2 YNNKEL (reference sequence). The CDR3 region is CASSHQYSNQPQHF. For the CDR3, the DNA is TGTGCCAGCAGCCATCAGTATAGCAATCAGCCCCAGCATTTT.

V gene TRBV15 combines with J gene TRBJ1-1, with D possibly matching TRBD1 (6 bases). Germline assignment: CDR1 LNHNV and CDR2 YYDKDF (reference sequence). Trimming shortened V by 6 bases and J by 0 bases, and 11 bases separated the two germline ends. CDR3 size: 14 residues. The CDR3 DNA reads as TGTGCCACCAGACGTACAGGGTTGAACACTGAAGCTTTCTTT. The encoded protein is CATRRTGLNTEAFF.

The V call is TRBV9, the J call TRBJ1-1, with 8 bases that match TRBD1. Germline CDR1 SGDLS, CDR2 YYNGEE. Trimming at V came to 3 bases and at J to 4 bases, leaving 5 bases not matched to a gene. The CDR3 runs 14 residues. CDR3 sequence: CASSAGQGGTEAFF. CDR3 coding DNA: TGTGCCAGCAGCGCAGGACAGGGAGGCACTGAAGCTTTCTTT. The entire variable domain, with the rest obtained from reference TRBV9 and TRBJ1-1, is as follows: DSGVTQTPKHLITATGQRVTLRCSPRSGDLSVYWYQQSLDQGLQFLIQYYNGEERAKGNILERFSAQQFPDLHSELNLSSLELGDSALYFCASSAGQGGTEAFFGQGTRLTVV.

This rearrangement joins TRBV29-1 to TRBJ2-1; the match to TRBD2 covers 7 bases. Germline V gives CDR1 SQVTM, CDR2 ANQGSEA. CDR3 size: 14 residues. The trim removed 5 bases at V and 2 bases at J, leaving 6 bases unmatched. Written as DNA, the CDR3 is TGCAGCGTTCCTTGGGGGAGGGCCTACAATGAGCAGTTCTTC. Protein sequence: CSVPWGRAYNEQFF.

Notes on this clone: A much larger clone differs by one base, so this may be a read error. This chain uses TRBV7-2 with TRBJ1-1; 7 bases agree with TRBD1. This CDR3 has 14 amino acids. The ends lost 4 bases at V and 0 bases at J; junction bases unmatched: 2. CDR1 and CDR2 (germline): SGHTA, FQGNSA. The CDR3 is CASSSGTVNTEAFF. Here the CDR3 DNA reads TGTGCCAGCAGCTCCGGGACAGTGAACACTGAAGCTTTCTTT.

The V and J genes are TRBV10-3 and TRBJ1-3, with 7 bases lining up with TRBD1. This CDR3 has 13 residues. V shed 4 bases, J shed 4 bases, and the junction held 1 base outside the gene matches. Germline CDR1 reads ENHRY; CDR2 reads SYGVKD. The CDR3 is CAISGGQGNTIYF. The CDR3 region has the DNA TGTGCCATCAGTGGGGGACAGGGAAACACCATATATTTT.

The V gene is TRBV28, the J gene TRBJ2-3, with 7 bases matching TRBD1. With V trimmed by 4 bases and J by 1 base, 2 bases remained unmatched. Germline CDR1 MDHEN, CDR2 SYDVKM. This CDR3 region has 14 residues. Here the CDR3 reads CASSSGGGTDTQYF. DNA of the CDR3: TGTGCCAGCAGTTCAGGGGGTGGCACAGATACGCAGTATTTT. Full variable domain (remainder filled in from reference TRBV28 and TRBJ2-3): DVKVTQSSRYLVKRTGEKVFLECVQDMDHENMFWYRQDPGLGLRLIYFSYDVKMKEKGDIPEGYSVSREKKERFSLILESASTNQTSMYLCASSSGGGTDTQYFGPGTRLTVL.

In DNA, the CDR3 is TGTGCCAGCAGCTTACGGGGACAGGGGGTCTTCAATGAGCAGTTCTTC. It translates to CASSLRGQGVFNEQFF. The chain couples TRBV7-9 to TRBJ2-1; 11 bases map to TRBD1. Germline CDR1 reads SEHNR; CDR2 reads FQNEAQ (reference sequence). The V and J ends lost 2 bases and 6 bases, in that order; junction bases with no gene match: 6. The CDR3 length is 16 residues.

The chain links TRBV4-1 to TRBJ2-2; D unclear. The germline V gene has CDR1 MGHRA and CDR2 YSYEKL. V was shortened by 0 bases and J by 4 bases, with 12 bases between the two germline ends. The CDR3 length is 16 residues. DNA of the CDR3: TGCGCCAGCAGCCAAGAGGAGCAACCGATCACCGGGGAGCTGTTTTTT. This codes for CASSQEEQPITGELFF.

This clone was found once. The chain joins TRBV19 to TRBJ2-7, with 11 bases lining up with TRBD1. The trim removed 10 bases at V and 5 bases at J, leaving 7 bases unmatched. This CDR3 has 13 residues. Germline assignment: CDR1 LNHDA and CDR2 SQIVND (reference sequence). CDR3 DNA sequence: TGTGCCACCAGGACAGGGGGCGCGAACGAGCAGTACTTC. This translates into CATRTGGANEQYF.

The chain couples TRBV5-6 to TRBJ1-5, with 7 bases lining up with TRBD1. V was clipped by 0 bases and J by 5 bases; unmatched bases: 8. Germline V CDR1 and CDR2: SGHDT, YYEEEE. The CDR3 totals 16 residues. The CDR3 DNA reads TGTGCCAGCAGCTTGGTAGGAGGGGGCGCGGATCAGCCCCAGCATTTT. Translated: CASSLVGGGADQPQHF. Full variable domain (outside the CDR3, taken from reference TRBV5-6 and TRBJ1-5): DAGVTQSPTHLIKTRGQQVTLRCSPKSGHDTVSWYQQALGQGPQFIFQYYEEEERQRGNFPDRFSGHQFPNYSSELNVNALLLGDSALYLCASSLVGGGADQPQHFGDGTRLSIL.

The chain carries TRBV29-1 and TRBJ1-2; D is possibly TRBD1 (6 bases). CDR1 is SQVTM, CDR2 ANQGSEA, per germline. The V end lost 5 bases, the J end lost 2 bases, and 9 bases lay between the germline ends. CDR3 size: 12 residues. CDR3 DNA sequence: TGCAGCGTTCAGGGGCCAAACTATGGCTACACCTTC. As protein: CSVQGPNYGYTF.

The chain is built from TRBV5-7 and TRBJ2-3; the D gene is possibly TRBD1 (6 bases). TRBV5-7 is given ORF status, its function remaining uncertain. V lost 3 bases, J lost 3 bases, and 20 bases lay in between. There are 17 residues in the CDR3. The CDR3 is CASSSPRGVPQTDTQYF. For the CDR3, the DNA is TGTGCCAGCAGCTCCCCCAGGGGAGTACCGCAGACAGATACGCAGTATTTT.

This chain joins TRBV10-2 and TRBJ2-1, with D unclear. The V and J ends lost 5 bases and 6 bases respectively, with 5 bases between them. CDR3 size: 11 residues. Per the germline V gene, CDR1 is WSHSY and CDR2 is SAAADI. CDR3 bases: TGCGCCAGCAGTATTAGCAATGAGCAGTTCTTC. Its protein is CASSISNEQFF.

The V gene is TRBV18, the J gene TRBJ1-5; D uncertain. The V gene lost 5 bases and the J gene lost 5 bases, with 13 bases spanning the gap. Germline loops: CDR1 KGHSH, CDR2 LQKENI. There are 14 residues in the CDR3. Here the CDR3 DNA reads TGTGCCAGCTCAGCCGGCAGCGGGCATCAGCCCCAGCATTTT. It specifies CASSAGSGHQPQHF. Looking up the rest from reference TRBV18 and TRBJ1-5 gives the full variable domain: NAGVMQNPRHLVRRRGQEARLRCSPMKGHSHVYWYRQLPEEGLKFMVYLQKENIIDESGMPKERFSAEFPKEGPSILRIQQVVRGDSAAYFCASSAGSGHQPQHFGDGTRLSIL.

The chain has TRBV3-1 (or the pseudogene TRBV3-2) and TRBJ2-7; TRBD1 might be the D (5 bases). The germline gives CDR1 LGHDT, CDR2 YNNKEL (reference sequence). The V end lost 10 bases, the J end lost 7 bases, and 23 bases lay between the germline ends. The CDR3 contains 14 residues. CDR3 in DNA: TGTGCCACCTCGCGACCTGGGGCCTGGGGAGAGCAGTACTTC. Translated, it gives CATSRPGAWGEQYF.